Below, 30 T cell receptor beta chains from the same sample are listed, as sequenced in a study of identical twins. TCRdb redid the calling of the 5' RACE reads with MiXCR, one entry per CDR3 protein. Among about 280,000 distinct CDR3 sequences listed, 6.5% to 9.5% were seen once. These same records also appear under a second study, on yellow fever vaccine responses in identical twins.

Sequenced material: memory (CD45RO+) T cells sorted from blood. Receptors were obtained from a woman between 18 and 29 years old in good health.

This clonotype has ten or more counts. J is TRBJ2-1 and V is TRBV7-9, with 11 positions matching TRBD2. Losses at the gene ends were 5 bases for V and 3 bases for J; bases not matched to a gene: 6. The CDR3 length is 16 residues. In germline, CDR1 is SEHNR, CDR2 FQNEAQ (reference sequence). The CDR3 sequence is CASSPRLAGIYNEQFF. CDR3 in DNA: TGTGCCAGCAGCCCGCGACTAGCGGGGATCTACAATGAGCAGTTCTTC.

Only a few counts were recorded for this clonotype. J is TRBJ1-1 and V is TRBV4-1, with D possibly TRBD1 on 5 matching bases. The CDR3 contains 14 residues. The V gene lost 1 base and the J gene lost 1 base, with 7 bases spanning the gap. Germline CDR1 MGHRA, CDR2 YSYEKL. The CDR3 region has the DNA TGCGCCAGCAGCCAAGCGGGACGGAACACTGAAGCTTTCTTT. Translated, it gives CASSQAGRNTEAFF.

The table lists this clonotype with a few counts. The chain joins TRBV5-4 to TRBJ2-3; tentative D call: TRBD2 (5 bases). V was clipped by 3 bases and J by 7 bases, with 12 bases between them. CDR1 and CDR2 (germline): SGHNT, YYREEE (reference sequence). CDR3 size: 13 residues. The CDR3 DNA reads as TGTGCCAGCAGCTCACCGGGATTGAATACGCAGTATTTT. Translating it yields CASSSPGLNTQYF. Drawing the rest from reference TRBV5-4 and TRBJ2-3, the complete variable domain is ETGVTQSPTHLIKTRGQQVTLRCSSQSGHNTVSWYQQALGQGPQFIFQYYREEENGRGNFPPRFSGLQFPNYSSELNVNALELDDSALYLCASSSPGLNTQYFGPGTRLTVL.

CDR3 region: CASSARTYNEQFF. Here the CDR3 DNA reads TGTGCCAGCAGCGCTCGGACATACAATGAGCAGTTCTTC. The rearrangement joins TRBV6-1 to TRBJ2-1; D might be TRBD1 (5 bases). This CDR3 is 13 amino acids long. Germline V gene lookup returns CDR1 MNHNS and CDR2 SASEGT. Deletions cut 6 bases from V and 4 bases from J, with 10 bases between.

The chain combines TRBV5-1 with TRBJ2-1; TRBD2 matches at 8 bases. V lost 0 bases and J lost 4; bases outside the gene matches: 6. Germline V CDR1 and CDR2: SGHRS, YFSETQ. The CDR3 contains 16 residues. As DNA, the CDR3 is TGCGCCAGCAGCTTGGGTGGGGCGGGAGGATACAATGAGCAGTTCTTC. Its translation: CASSLGGAGGYNEQFF.

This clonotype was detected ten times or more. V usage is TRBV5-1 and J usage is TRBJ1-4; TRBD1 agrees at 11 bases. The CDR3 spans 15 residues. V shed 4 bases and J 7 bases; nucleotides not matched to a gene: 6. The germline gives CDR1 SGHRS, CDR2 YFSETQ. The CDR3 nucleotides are TGCGCCAGCAGCCCAAGGACAGGGGGCGGTGAAAAACTGTTTTTT. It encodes CASSPRTGGGEKLFF.

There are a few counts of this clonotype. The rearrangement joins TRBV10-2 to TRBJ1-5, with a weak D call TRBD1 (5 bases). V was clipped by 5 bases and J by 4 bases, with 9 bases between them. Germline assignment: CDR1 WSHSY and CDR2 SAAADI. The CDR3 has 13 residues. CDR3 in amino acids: CASSLGPNQPQHF. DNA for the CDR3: TGCGCCAGCAGTTTGGGGCCTAATCAGCCCCAGCATTTT.

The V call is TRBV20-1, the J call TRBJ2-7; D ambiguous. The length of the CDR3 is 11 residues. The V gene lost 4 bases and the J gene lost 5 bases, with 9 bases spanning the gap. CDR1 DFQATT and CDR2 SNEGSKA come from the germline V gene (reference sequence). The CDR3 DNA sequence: TGCAGTGCTAAAATTACCGACGAGCAGTACTTC. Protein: CSAKITDEQYF.

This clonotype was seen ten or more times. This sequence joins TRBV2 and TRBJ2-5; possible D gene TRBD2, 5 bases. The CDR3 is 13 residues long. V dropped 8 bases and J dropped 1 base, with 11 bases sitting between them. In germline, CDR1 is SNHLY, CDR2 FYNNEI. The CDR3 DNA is TGTGCCAGCGGGCAGGACTTCCAAGAGACCCAGTACTTC. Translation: CASGQDFQETQYF.

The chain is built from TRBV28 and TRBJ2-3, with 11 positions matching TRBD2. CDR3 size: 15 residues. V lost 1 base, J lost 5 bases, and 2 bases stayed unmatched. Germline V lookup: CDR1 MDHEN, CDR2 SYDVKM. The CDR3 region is CASSLYGTSGDTQYF. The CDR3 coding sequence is TGTGCCAGCAGTTTATACGGGACTAGCGGAGATACGCAGTATTTT.

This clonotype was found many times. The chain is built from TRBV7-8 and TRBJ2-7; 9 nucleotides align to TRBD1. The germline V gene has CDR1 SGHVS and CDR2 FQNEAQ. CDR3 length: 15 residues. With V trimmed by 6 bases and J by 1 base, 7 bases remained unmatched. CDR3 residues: CASRRDGTGSYEQYV. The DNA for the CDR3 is TGTGCCAGCAGACGGGACGGGACAGGGTCCTACGAGCAGTACGTC.

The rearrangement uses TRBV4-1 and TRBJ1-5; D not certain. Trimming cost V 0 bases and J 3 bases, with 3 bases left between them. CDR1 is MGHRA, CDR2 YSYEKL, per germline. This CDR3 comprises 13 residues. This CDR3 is CASSQELNQPQHF. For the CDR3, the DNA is TGCGCCAGCAGCCAAGAGCTCAATCAGCCCCAGCATTTT.

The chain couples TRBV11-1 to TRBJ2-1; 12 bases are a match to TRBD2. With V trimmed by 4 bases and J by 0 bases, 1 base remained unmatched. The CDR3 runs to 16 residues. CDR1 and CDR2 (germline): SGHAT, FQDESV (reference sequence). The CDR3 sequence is CASSSSGRASYNEQFF. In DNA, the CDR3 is TGTGCCAGCAGCTCTAGCGGGAGGGCCTCCTACAATGAGCAGTTCTTC.

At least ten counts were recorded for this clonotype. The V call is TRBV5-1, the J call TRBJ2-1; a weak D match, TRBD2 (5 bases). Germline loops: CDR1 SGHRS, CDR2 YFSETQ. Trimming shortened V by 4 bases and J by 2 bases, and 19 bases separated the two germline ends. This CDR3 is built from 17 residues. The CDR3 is CASSPTAAALTYNEQFF. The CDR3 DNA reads TGCGCCAGCAGCCCCACGGCAGCGGCACTTACCTACAATGAGCAGTTCTTC.

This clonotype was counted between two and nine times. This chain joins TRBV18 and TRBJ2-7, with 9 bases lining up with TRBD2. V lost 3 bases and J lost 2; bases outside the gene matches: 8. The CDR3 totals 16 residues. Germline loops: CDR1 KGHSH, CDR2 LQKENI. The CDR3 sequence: CASSPKSGLAPYEQYF. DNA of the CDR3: TGTGCCAGCTCACCTAAATCGGGACTAGCCCCCTACGAGCAGTACTTC.

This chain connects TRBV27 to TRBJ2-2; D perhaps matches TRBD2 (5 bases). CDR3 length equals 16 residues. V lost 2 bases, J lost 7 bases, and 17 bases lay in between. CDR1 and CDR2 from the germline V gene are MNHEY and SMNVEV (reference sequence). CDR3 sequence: CASSLKAHLEGGELFF. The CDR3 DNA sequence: TGTGCCAGCAGTTTAAAAGCCCACCTTGAGGGCGGGGAGCTGTTTTTT.

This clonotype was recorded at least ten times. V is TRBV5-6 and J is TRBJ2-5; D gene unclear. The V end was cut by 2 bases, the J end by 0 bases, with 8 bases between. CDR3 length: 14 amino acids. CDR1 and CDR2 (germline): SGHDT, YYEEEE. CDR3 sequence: CASSFLRDQETQYF. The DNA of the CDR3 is TGTGCCAGCAGCTTTCTCCGGGACCAAGAGACCCAGTACTTC.

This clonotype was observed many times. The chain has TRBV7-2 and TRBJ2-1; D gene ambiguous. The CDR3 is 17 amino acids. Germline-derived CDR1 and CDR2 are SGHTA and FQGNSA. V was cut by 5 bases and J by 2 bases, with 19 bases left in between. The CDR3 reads CASSLSAATPPYNEQFF. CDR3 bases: TGTGCCAGCAGCCTTAGTGCAGCCACCCCGCCCTACAATGAGCAGTTCTTC.

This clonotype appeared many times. CDR3 region: CASSPAGGRASYNEQFF. CDR3 DNA sequence: TGTGCCAGCAGCCCGGCCGGTGGGAGGGCATCGTACAATGAGCAGTTCTTC. The V and J genes are TRBV12-3 or TRBV12-4 and TRBJ2-1; 7 bases are a match to TRBD2. The CDR3 is 17 residues long. Trimming took 6 bases from V and 4 from J; bases not matched to a gene: 15.

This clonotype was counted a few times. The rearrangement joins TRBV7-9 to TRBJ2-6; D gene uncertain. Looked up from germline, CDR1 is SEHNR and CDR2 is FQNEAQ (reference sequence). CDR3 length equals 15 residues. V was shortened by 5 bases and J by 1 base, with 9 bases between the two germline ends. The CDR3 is CASSRGPSGANVLTF. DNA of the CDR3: TGTGCCAGCAGCCGAGGCCCGTCTGGGGCCAACGTCCTGACTTTC. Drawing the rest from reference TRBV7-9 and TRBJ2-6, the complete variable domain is DTGVSQNPRHKITKRGQNVTFRCDPISEHNRLYWYRQTLGQGPEFLTYFQNEAQLEKSRLLSDRFSAERPKGSFSTLEIQRTEQGDSAMYLCASSRGPSGANVLTFGAGSRLTVL.

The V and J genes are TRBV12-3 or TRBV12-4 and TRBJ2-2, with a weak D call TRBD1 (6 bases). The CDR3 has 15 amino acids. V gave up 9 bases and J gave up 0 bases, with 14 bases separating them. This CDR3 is CASTKDRANTGELFF. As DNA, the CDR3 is TGTGCCAGTACGAAGGACAGAGCGAACACCGGGGAGCTGTTTTTT.

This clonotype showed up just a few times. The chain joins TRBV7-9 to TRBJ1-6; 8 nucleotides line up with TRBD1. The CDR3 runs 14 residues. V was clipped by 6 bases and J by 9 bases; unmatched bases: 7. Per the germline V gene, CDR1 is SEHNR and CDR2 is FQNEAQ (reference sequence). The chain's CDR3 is CASSRDRGGSPLHF. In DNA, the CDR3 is TGTGCCAGCAGTCGAGACAGGGGAGGTTCACCCCTCCACTTT.

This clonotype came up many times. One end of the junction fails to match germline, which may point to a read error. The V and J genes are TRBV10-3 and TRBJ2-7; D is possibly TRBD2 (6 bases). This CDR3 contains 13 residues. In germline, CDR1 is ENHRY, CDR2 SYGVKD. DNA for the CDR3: TGTGCAATCACATCGGCGCGGGGATACGAGCAGTACTTC. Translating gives CAITSARGYEQYF.

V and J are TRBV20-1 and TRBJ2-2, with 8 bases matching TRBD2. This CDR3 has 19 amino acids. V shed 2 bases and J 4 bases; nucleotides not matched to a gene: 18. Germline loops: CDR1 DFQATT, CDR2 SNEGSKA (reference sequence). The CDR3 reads CSARSSGSRANSGTGELFF. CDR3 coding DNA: TGCAGTGCTAGATCAAGCGGGAGTCGGGCCAACAGTGGCACCGGGGAGCTGTTTTTT.

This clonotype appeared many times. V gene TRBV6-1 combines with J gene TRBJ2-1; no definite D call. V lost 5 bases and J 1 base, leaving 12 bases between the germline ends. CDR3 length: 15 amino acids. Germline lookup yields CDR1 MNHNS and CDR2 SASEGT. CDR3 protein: CASSKRSSSYNEQFF. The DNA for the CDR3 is TGTGCCAGCAGTAAGCGTTCCTCATCCTACAATGAGCAGTTCTTC.

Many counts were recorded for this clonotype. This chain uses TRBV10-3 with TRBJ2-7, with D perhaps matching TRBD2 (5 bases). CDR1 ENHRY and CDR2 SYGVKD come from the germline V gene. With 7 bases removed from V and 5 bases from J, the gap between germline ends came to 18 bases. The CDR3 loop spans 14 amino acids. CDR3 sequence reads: CAIKKGAQWDEQYF. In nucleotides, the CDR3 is TGTGCCATCAAAAAGGGAGCCCAATGGGACGAGCAGTACTTC.

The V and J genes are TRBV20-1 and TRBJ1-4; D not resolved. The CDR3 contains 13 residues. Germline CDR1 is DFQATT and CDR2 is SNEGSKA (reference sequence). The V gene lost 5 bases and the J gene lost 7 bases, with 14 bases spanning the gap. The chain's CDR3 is CSAVTDVGEKLFF. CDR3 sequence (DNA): TGCAGTGCTGTGACGGACGTTGGTGAAAAACTGTTTTTT.

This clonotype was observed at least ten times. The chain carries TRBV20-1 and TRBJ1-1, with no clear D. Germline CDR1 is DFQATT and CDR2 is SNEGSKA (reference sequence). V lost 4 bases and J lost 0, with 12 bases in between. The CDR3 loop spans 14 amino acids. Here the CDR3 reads CSATPDTVNTEAFF. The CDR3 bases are TGCAGTGCTACCCCAGACACGGTGAACACTGAAGCTTTCTTT.

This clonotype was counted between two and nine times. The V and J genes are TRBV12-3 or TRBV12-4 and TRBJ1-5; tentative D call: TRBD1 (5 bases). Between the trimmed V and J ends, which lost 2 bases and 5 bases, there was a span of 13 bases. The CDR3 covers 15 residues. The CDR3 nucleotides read TGTGCCAGCAGTTTAACTGGGGCGGGGGATCAGCCCCAGCATTTT. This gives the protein CASSLTGAGDQPQHF.

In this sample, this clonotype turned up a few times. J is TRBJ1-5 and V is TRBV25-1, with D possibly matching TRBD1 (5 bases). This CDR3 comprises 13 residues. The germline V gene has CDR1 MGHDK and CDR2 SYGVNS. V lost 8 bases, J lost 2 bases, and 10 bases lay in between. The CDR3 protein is CASGGSGNQPQHF. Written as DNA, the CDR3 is TGTGCCAGCGGGGGGAGTGGCAATCAGCCCCAGCATTTT.